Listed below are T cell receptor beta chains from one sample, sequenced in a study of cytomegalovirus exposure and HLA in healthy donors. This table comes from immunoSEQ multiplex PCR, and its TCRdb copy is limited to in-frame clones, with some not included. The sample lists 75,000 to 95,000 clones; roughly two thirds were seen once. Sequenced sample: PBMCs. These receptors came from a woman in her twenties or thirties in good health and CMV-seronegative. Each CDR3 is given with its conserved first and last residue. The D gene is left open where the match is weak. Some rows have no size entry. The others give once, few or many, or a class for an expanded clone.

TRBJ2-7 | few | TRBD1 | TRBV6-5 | CASSSTGGSYEQYF | TGTGCCAGCAGTTCTACAGGGGGGAGCTACGAGCAGTACTTC
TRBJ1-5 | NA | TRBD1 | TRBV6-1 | CASSEVGNRGRLAQHF | TGTGCCAGCAGTGAAGTAGGGAACAGGGGGCGTTTGGCCCAGCATTTT
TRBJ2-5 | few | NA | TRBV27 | CASSLFWQGGPQYF | TGTGCCAGCAGTTTATTCTGGCAGGGGGGACCCCAGTACTTC
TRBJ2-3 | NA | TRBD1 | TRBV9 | CASSVVGQGTGDTQYF | TGTGCCAGCAGCGTAGTGGGACAGGGGACCGGCGATACGCAGTATTTT
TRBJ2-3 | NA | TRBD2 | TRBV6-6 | CASTSHGAGGPHTQYF | TGTGCCAGCACCTCTCACGGGGCGGGAGGGCCACATACGCAGTATTTT
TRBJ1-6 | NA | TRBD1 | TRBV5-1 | CASSSGTAINSPLHF | TGCGCCAGCAGCTCTGGGACAGCGATTAATTCACCCCTCCACTTT
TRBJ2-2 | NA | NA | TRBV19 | CASSIMSPGELFF | TGTGCCAGTAGTATTATGAGTCCCGGGGAGCTGTTTTTT
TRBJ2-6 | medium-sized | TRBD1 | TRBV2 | CASIGTGSSGANVLTF | TGTGCCAGCATCGGGACAGGGAGCTCTGGGGCCAACGTCCTGACTTTC
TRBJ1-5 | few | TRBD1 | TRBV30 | CAWSGTGSQPQHF | TGTGCCTGGAGTGGGACAGGGAGTCAGCCCCAGCATTTT
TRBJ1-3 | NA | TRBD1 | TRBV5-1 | CASSFLGTGPGSGNTIYF | TGCGCCAGCAGCTTCCTAGGGACAGGGCCGGGCTCTGGAAACACCATATATTTT
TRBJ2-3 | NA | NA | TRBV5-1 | CASSSGTVTDTQYF | TGCGCCAGCAGCTCCGGGACTGTAACAGATACGCAGTATTTT
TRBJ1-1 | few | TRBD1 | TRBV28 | CAATGVVTEAFF | TGTGCCGCGACAGGGGTGGTCACTGAAGCTTTCTTT
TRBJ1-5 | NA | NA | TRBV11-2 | CASSLVQGPGQPQHF | TGTGCCAGCAGCTTAGTACAGGGACCTGGACAGCCCCAGCATTTT
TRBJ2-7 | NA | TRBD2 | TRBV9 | CASSVDGGGFPYEQYF | TGTGCCAGCAGCGTAGACGGGGGGGGATTCCCCTACGAGCAGTACTTC
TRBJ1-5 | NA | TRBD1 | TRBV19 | CASSIVNRGITQPQHF | TGTGCCAGTAGTATAGTAAACAGGGGGATTACTCAGCCCCAGCATTTT
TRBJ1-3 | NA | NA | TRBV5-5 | CASSLVGGSGNTIYF | TGTGCCAGCAGCTTGGTCGGAGGCTCTGGAAACACCATATATTTT
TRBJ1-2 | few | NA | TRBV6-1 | CASSAWVAGYGYTF | TGTGCCAGCAGTGCTTGGGTTGCGGGCTATGGCTACACCTTC
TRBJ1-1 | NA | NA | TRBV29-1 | CSAAGSEAFF | TGCAGCGCCGCCGGGAGCGAAGCTTTCTTT
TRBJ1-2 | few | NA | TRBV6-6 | CASAGTHYGYTF | TGTGCCAGTGCCGGGACACACTATGGCTACACCTTC
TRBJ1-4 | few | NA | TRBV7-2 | CASSLIRQPNEKLFF | TGTGCCAGCAGCTTAATCCGACAGCCCAATGAAAAACTGTTTTTT
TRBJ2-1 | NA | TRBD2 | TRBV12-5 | CASGLVLSGGYNEQFF | TGTGCTAGTGGTTTGGTACTTAGCGGGGGGTACAATGAGCAGTTCTTC
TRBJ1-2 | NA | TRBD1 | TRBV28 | CASRETGGVTGYGYTF | TGTGCCAGCAGGGAGACAGGGGGCGTTACTGGATATGGCTACACCTTC
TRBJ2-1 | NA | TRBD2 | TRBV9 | CASTPTSGRSNEQFF | TGTGCCAGCACCCCTACTAGCGGGAGAAGCAATGAGCAGTTCTTC
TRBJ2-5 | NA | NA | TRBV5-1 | CASSLATGKETQYF | TGCGCCAGCAGCTTGGCCACAGGGAAAGAGACCCAGTACTTC
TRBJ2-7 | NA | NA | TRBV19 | CASSFPGNSYEQYF | TGTGCCAGTAGTTTCCCGGGGAACTCCTACGAGCAGTACTTC
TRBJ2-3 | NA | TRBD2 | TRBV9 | CASSSLAGVGTQYF | TGTGCCAGCAGCAGTCTAGCGGGGGTGGGTACGCAGTATTTT
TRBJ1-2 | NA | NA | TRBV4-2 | CASSQEENTNYGYTF | TGTGCCAGCAGCCAAGAAGAGAATACTAACTATGGCTACACCTTC
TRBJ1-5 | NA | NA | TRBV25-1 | CASRTDQRSNQPQHF | TGTGCCAGCAGGACCGACCAGCGGTCAAATCAGCCCCAGCATTTT
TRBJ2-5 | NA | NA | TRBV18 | CASSPREETQYF | TGTGCCAGCTCGCCCCGGGAAGAGACCCAGTACTTC
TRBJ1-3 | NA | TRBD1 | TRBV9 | CASSQTGSGNTIYF | TGTGCCAGCAGCCAGACAGGGTCTGGAAACACCATATATTTT
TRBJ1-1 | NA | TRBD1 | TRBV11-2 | CASSPQTGGSAFF | TGTGCCAGCAGTCCTCAGACAGGGGGATCGGCTTTCTTT
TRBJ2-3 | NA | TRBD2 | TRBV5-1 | CASSYGLAGGTDTQYF | TGCGCCAGCAGCTACGGACTAGCGGGGGGCACAGATACGCAGTATTTT
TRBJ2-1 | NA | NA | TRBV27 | CASSSRDNEQFF | TGTGCCAGCAGTTCCAGGGACAATGAGCAGTTCTTC
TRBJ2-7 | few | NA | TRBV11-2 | CASSFHYYEQYF | TGTGCCAGCAGCTTCCACTACTACGAGCAGTACTTC
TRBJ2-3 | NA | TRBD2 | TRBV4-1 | CASSQVGSGTSGGALDTQYF | TGCGCCAGCAGCCAAGTAGGGTCGGGTACTAGCGGGGGGGCCCTAGATACGCAGTATTTT
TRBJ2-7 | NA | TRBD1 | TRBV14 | CASSQGWHRGRPAYEQYF | TGTGCCAGCAGCCAAGGGTGGCACAGGGGTCGACCGGCCTACGAGCAGTACTTC
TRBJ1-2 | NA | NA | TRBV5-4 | CASSLIGAPNYGYTF | TGTGCCAGCAGCTTGATTGGGGCACCAAACTATGGCTACACCTTC
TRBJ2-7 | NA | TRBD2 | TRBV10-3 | CAIGGGYEQYF | TGTGCCATCGGCGGGGGCTACGAGCAGTACTTC
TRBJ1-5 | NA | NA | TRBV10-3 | CAIKGEPSNQPQHF | TGTGCCATCAAAGGGGAACCGAGCAATCAGCCCCAGCATTTT
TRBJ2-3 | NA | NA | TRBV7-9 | CASSSQADTQYF | TGTGCCAGCAGCTCACAAGCGGATACGCAGTATTTT
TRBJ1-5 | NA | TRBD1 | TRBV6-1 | CASTQGTGDNQPQHF | TGTGCCAGCACCCAGGGGACAGGGGACAATCAGCCCCAGCATTTT
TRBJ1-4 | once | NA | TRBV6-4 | CASSHRGATNEKLFF | TGTGCCAGCAGCCACCGGGGGGCAACTAATGAAAAACTGTTTTTT
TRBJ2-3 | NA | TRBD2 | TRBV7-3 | CASSLKAETSGRAGGTDTQYF | TGTGCCAGCAGCTTAAAGGCGGAAACTAGCGGGAGGGCCGGGGGCACAGATACGCAGTATTTT
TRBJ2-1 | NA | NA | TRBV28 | CASSLIRGAYNEQFF | TGTGCCAGCAGTTTAATCAGGGGAGCTTACAATGAGCAGTTCTTC
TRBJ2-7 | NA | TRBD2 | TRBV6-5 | CASSSRRGGYEQYF | TGTGCCAGCAGCTCCAGGCGGGGGGGATACGAGCAGTACTTC
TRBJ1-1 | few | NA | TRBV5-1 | CASSLWGDSTEAFF | TGCGCCAGCAGCTTGTGGGGTGACAGCACTGAAGCTTTCTTT
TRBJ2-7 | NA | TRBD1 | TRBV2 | CASSGAGGSYEQYF | TGTGCCAGCAGTGGCGCAGGGGGTTCCTACGAGCAGTACTTC
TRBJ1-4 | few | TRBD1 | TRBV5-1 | CASSLQGQGSEKLFF | TGCGCCAGCAGCCTGCAGGGACAGGGAAGCGAAAAACTGTTTTTT
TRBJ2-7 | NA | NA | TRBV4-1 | CASSQSDLGVTYEQYF | TGCGCCAGCAGCCAGTCCGATCTGGGAGTAACCTACGAGCAGTACTTC
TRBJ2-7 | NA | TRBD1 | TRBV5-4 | CASSPRDRGPSPYEQYF | TGTGCCAGCAGCCCTCGCGACAGGGGGCCTTCCCCCTACGAGCAGTACTTC
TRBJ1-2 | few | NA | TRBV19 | CASRGTSNYGYTF | TGTGCCAGTAGGGGGACATCGAACTATGGCTACACCTTC